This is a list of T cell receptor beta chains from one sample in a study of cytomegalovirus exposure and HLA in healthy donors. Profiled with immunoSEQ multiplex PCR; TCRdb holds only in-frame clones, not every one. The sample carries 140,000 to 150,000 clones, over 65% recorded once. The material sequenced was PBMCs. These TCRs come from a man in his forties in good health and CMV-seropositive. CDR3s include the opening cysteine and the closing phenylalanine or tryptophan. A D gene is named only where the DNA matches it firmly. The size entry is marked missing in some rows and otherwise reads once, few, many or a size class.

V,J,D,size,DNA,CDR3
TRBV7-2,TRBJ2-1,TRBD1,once,TGTGCCAGCAGCTTCCCGACAGGGGGCATCGATGAGCAGTTCTTC,CASSFPTGGIDEQFF
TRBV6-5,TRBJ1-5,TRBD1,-,TGTGCCAGCAGCTACAGGGGATTCCAGCCCCAGCATTTT,CASSYRGFQPQHF
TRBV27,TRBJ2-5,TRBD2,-,TGTGCCAGCAGTTTATATCTAGCGGGTCAAGAGACCCAGTACTTC,CASSLYLAGQETQYF
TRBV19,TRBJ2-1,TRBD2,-,TGTGCCAGTAGTACACATTCTAGCGGGAGGGCCAATGAGCAGTTCTTC,CASSTHSSGRANEQFF
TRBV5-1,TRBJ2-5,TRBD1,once,TGCGCCAGCAGCTTGGCCACCGGGACAGAAGAGACCCAGTACTTC,CASSLATGTEETQYF
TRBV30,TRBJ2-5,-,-,TGTGCCTGGAGTTCCCTGAGGGGGGGGGAGACCCAGTACTTC,CAWSSLRGGETQYF
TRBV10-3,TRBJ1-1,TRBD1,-,TGTGCCATCAAGGGGGATCCAGGGGGCCAAGCTTTCTTT,CAIKGDPGGQAFF
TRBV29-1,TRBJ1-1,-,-,TGCAGCGCCAAAAGGGGGGGGGCGCATGGTGGCACTGAAGCTTTCTTT,CSAKRGGAHGGTEAFF
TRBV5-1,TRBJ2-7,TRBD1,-,TGCGCCAGCAGCGCCGGGACAGGTATCTACGAGCAGTACTTC,CASSAGTGIYEQYF
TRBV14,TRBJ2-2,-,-,TGTGCCAGCAGCCAAGATTACGGGACAATGAACACCGGGGAGCTGTTTTTT,CASSQDYGTMNTGELFF
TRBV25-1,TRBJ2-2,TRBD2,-,TGTGCCAGCAGTGTACTAGCGGCGAACACCGGGGAGCTGTTTTTT,CASSVLAANTGELFF
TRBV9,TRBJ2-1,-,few,TGTGCCAGCAGCGGACTAGACCGGGGGTACAATGAGCAGTTCTTC,CASSGLDRGYNEQFF
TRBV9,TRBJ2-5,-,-,TGTGCCAGCAGCACAGGGCCTCTTGGGGAGACCCAGTACTTC,CASSTGPLGETQYF
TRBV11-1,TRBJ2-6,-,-,TGTGCCAGCAGCTTAAGGCAGGGTGGGGCCTCTGGGGCCAACGTCCTGACTTTC,CASSLRQGGASGANVLTF
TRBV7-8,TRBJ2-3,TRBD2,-,TGTGCCAGCAGCTTAGATCGAGCGGGAGGCACAGATACGCAGTATTTT,CASSLDRAGGTDTQYF
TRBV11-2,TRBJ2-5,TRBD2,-,TGTGCCAGCAGCTTAGGGGCTAGCGGGCAAGAGACCCAGTACTTC,CASSLGASGQETQYF
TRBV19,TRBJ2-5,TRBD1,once,TGTGCCAGTAGTATAACTTGGACAGGGGGCGCGAAGACCCAGTACTTC,CASSITWTGGAKTQYF
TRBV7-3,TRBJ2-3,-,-,TGTGCCAGCAGCGATGGCCCAGATACGCAGTATTTT,CASSDGPDTQYF
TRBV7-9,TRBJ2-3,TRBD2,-,TGTGCCAGCAGCTTATGGGGGGGAGTTCGCACAGATACGCAGTATTTT,CASSLWGGVRTDTQYF
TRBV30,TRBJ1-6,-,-,TGTGCCTGGAGTGTACCAACAGCGGGGAATTCACCCCTCCACTTT,CAWSVPTAGNSPLHF
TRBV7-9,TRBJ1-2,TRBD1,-,TGTGCCAGCAGCTTAGAGGGACAGGATGGCTACACCTTC,CASSLEGQDGYTF
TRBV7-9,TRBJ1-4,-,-,TGTGCCAGCAGCTTAGGGTGGGGAGCAACTAATGAAAAACTGTTTTTT,CASSLGWGATNEKLFF
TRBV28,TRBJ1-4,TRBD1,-,TGTGCCAGCAGTTTGCCAGGGGGATCGTTTGAAAAACTGTTTTTT,CASSLPGGSFEKLFF
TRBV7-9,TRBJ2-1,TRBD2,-,TGTTCCAGCAGCTTAGGGCTAGCGGGTAGCTCCTACAATGAGCAGTTCTTC,CSSSLGLAGSSYNEQFF
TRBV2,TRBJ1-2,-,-,TGTGCCAGCAGCCCGACAGGCTATGGCTACACCTTC,CASSPTGYGYTF
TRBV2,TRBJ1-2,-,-,TGTGCCAGCAAGGTGGGAGGGGCGTATGGCTACACCTTC,CASKVGGAYGYTF
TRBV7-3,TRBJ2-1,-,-,TGTGCCAGCAGCCCTTGGGCGACCACCTCCTACAATGAGCAGTTCTTC,CASSPWATTSYNEQFF
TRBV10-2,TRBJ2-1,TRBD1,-,TGCGCCAGCGGCTCCGCCCCGGGACAGGGGGACAATGAGCAGTTCTTC,CASGSAPGQGDNEQFF